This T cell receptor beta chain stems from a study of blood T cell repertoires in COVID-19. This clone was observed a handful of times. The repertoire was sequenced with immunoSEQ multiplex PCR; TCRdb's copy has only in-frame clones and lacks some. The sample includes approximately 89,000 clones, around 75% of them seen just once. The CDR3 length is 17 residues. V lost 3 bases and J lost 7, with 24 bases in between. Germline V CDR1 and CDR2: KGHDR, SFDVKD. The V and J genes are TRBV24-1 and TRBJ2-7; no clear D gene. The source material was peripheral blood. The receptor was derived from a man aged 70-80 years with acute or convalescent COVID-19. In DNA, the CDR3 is TGTGCCACCAGTGATGGAAAAACGGTTAGCTACGGTGTAGAGCAGTACTTC. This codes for CATSDGKTVSYGVEQYF.